This T cell receptor beta chain was documented in a study of shared clonotypes between healthy human individuals. Study-wide findings and caveats: Naive CD4 clonotypes were shared across a handful of donors at 5% to 6%.

As regards this clone: Antigen specificity is unknown.

Replicate sorted-subset PCRs were loaded with 150 to 250 ng DNA, 30,000 to 35,000 T cell genomes. Clones were sequenced by immunoSEQ multiplex PCR, and TCRdb holds only the in-frame ones, with some missing. The data contain more than 2 million clones, 90% to 97% of them singletons. It was into CD45RA+ naive and CD45RA-negative memory subsets that the CD4+ cells were split. V lost 6 bases and J 0 bases, leaving 6 bases between the germline ends. Germline assignment: CDR1 LGHNT and CDR2 FRNRAP. There are 12 residues in the CDR3. The clonotype originates from a man younger than 35 in good health. V gene TRBV12-5 combines with J gene TRBJ2-7, with D possibly being TRBD2 (5 bases). Sequencing was done on a sample of naive CD4+ T cells sorted from blood. The subset denotes: CD45RA+ positively selected. CDR3 in DNA: TGTGCTAGTGGCCGGGACTCCTACGAGCAGTACTTC. Translating it yields CASGRDSYEQYF.